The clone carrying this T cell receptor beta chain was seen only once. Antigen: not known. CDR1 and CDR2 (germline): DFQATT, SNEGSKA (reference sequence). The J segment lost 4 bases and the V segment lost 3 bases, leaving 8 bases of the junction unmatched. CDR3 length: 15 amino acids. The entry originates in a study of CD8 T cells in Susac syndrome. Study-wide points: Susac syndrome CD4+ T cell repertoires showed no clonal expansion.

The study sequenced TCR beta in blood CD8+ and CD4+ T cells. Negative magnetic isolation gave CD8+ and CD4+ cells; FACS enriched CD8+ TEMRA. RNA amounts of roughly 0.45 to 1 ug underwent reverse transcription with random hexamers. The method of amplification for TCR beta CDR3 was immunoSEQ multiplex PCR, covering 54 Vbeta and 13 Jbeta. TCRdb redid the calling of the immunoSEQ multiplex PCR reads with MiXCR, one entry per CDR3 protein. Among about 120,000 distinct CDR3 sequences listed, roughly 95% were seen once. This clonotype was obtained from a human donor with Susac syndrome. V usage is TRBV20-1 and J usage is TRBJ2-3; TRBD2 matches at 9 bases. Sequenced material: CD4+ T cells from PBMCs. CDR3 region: CSASGASGNPDTQYF. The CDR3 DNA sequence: TGCAGTGCTAGCGGGGCTAGCGGGAACCCAGATACGCAGTATTTT.